The 23 T cell receptor beta chains presented below share a single source sample, sequenced in a study of T cell responses to AZD1222 COVID-19 vaccine (dated by TCRdb to the early 2020s). The sample's time point label is to be understood as: baseline before first vaccination. The receptor library was made with the immunoSEQ multiplex PCR assay. The table was pulled from immuneACCESS by TCRdb, which kept in-frame rearrangements only. Such tables lose some clones; where checked, under half of the loss comes from unresolved V genes, and the rest has no known cause. The sample table shows about 76,000 clones, and 90% are seen once. 4.2% of the sample belongs to the ten largest clones. Material: peripheral blood, obtained on day 0 of AZD1222 vaccination. Receptors were obtained from an adult in good health.

CDR3 residues: CASSDSNRGLGYTF. In nucleotides, the CDR3 is TGTGCCAGCAGTGACTCGAACAGGGGGCTTGGCTACACCTTC. The rearrangement links TRBV6-4 to TRBJ1-2; 9 bases match TRBD1. Trimming removed 0 bases from V and 7 bases from J; junction bases left unmatched: 3. Germline CDR1 and CDR2: MRHNA and SNTAGT. The CDR3 sequence is 14 residues long.

This sequence joins TRBV7-8 and TRBJ2-3; 7 bases align to TRBD2. V lost 5 bases to trimming and J lost 1 base; unmatched junction nucleotides: 6. The CDR3 is 15 amino acids. Germline V gene sequence: CDR1 SGHVS, CDR2 FQNEAQ. CDR3 region: CASSQRAGGTDTQYF. For the CDR3, the DNA is TGTGCCAGCAGCCAGCGGGCGGGGGGCACAGATACGCAGTATTTT.

About this clone: Its ends do not fully match the called genes, so a read error is possible. This chain uses TRBV3-1 (or the pseudogene TRBV3-2) with TRBJ2-7, with a possible D match to TRBD1 (5 bases). CDR1 is LGHDT, CDR2 YNNKEL, per germline (reference sequence). This CDR3 has 12 amino acids. In nucleotides, the CDR3 is TGTGCCAGCAGCCAAGATCGCAGGGAATGGTCCTTC. As protein: CASSQDRREWSF.

The V gene is TRBV3-1 (or the pseudogene TRBV3-2), the J gene TRBJ2-3; D uncertain. Deletions cut 2 bases from V and 1 base from J, with 7 bases between. Germline V gene sequence: CDR1 LGHDT, CDR2 YNNKEL (reference sequence). This CDR3 region has 14 residues. The CDR3 loop is CASSQLTRTDTQYF. The CDR3, as DNA: TGTGCCAGCAGCCAACTGACACGCACAGATACGCAGTATTTT.

The genes are TRBV3-1 (or the pseudogene TRBV3-2) and TRBJ2-7; 11 bases agree with TRBD2. The CDR3 is made up of 14 amino acids. The V segment lost 4 bases and the J segment 3 bases; nucleotides outside the gene matches: 2. Germline loops: CDR1 LGHDT, CDR2 YNNKEL (reference sequence). The CDR3 is CASSRTSGHYEQYF. The CDR3 nucleotides are TGTGCCAGCAGCCGGACTAGCGGGCACTACGAGCAGTACTTC.

This rearrangement joins TRBV15 to TRBJ1-2; D is undetermined. Germline V gives CDR1 LNHNV, CDR2 YYDKDF (reference sequence). Trimming shortened V by 0 bases and J by 4 bases, and 12 bases separated the two germline ends. CDR3 size: 15 residues. Here the CDR3 reads CATSRDRSEIYGYTF. For the CDR3, the DNA is TGTGCCACCAGCAGAGATCGATCAGAGATCTATGGCTACACCTTC.

The rearrangement links TRBV6-5 to TRBJ2-2; 7 bases agree with TRBD1. Germline V CDR1 and CDR2: MNHEY, SVGAGI. Trimming at V came to 4 bases and at J to 3 bases, leaving 5 bases not matched to a gene. The CDR3 loop spans 15 amino acids. CDR3: CASSSTGWDTGELFF. The CDR3 region has the DNA TGTGCCAGCAGTTCGACAGGGTGGGACACCGGGGAGCTGTTTTTT.

Here the CDR3 DNA reads TGTGCCAGCAGTGAAGCCCCAGGAGTTGAAGCTTTCTTT. Encoded protein: CASSEAPGVEAFF. V is TRBV6-1 and J is TRBJ1-1, with D unresolved. This CDR3 contains 13 residues. Germline values: CDR1 MNHNS, CDR2 SASEGT. Trimming pared 0 bases from V and 7 bases from J, leaving 9 bases between.

This sequence joins TRBV4-3 and TRBJ2-1, with 12 bases matching TRBD2. From germline, CDR1 is LGHNA and CDR2 YSLEER. The length of the CDR3 is 15 residues. Unmatched junction bases numbered 2, after V lost 4 bases and J lost 4 bases. CDR3 nucleotides: TGCGCCAGCAGCCGACTAGCGGGAGAATACAATGAGCAGTTCTTC. Amino acid sequence: CASSRLAGEYNEQFF.

This clone was detected a few times. The J gene is TRBJ2-3, the V gene TRBV5-1; a possible D gene is TRBD1 (6 bases). The CDR3 loop spans 16 amino acids. Trimming cost V 1 base and J 1 base, with 13 bases left between them. The germline gives CDR1 SGHRS, CDR2 YFSETQ. The CDR3 nucleotides read TGCGCCAGCAGCTTGATGGCAGGGGCGGGCACAGATACGCAGTATTTT. Translated, it gives CASSLMAGAGTDTQYF.

This chain uses TRBV7-2 with TRBJ2-5, with 7 bases lining up with TRBD2. J lost 2 bases, V lost 9 bases, and 9 bases had no gene match. Germline V gene data show CDR1 as SGHTA and CDR2 as FQGNSA. The CDR3 contains 14 residues. CDR3 DNA sequence: TGTGCCAGTCAGACTAGCCAGCAACAAGAGACCCAGTACTTC. This translates into CASQTSQQQETQYF.

The J gene is TRBJ1-3, the V gene TRBV12-5; no reliable D call. Trimming pared 6 bases from V and 0 bases from J, leaving 12 bases between. CDR3 length: 15 residues. Germline-derived CDR1 and CDR2 are LGHNT and FRNRAP. CDR3 sequence (DNA): TGTGCTAGTGGACCATTATACTCCTCTGGAAACACCATATATTTT. Its translation: CASGPLYSSGNTIYF.

The chain combines TRBV5-8 with TRBJ1-1; a weak D match, TRBD1 (6 bases). The V gene lost 0 bases and the J gene lost 12 bases, with 15 bases spanning the gap. The CDR3 contains 13 residues. Per the germline V gene, CDR1 is SGHTS and CDR2 is YDEGEE. The CDR3 DNA sequence: TGTGCCAGCAGCTTGGTGGGGGGCGCCGGGACTTTCTTT. It yields the protein CASSLVGGAGTFF.

V usage is TRBV11-3 and J usage is TRBJ1-1, with 7 nucleotides matching TRBD1. Looked up from germline, CDR1 is SGHNT and CDR2 is YENEEA. This CDR3 region has 16 residues. V shed 5 bases and J 3 bases; nucleotides not matched to a gene: 12. The DNA for the CDR3 is TGTGCCAGCAGCCCGGGTAGACAGGGTTTGGACACTGAAGCTTTCTTT. Translating gives CASSPGRQGLDTEAFF.

V usage is TRBV5-6 and J usage is TRBJ1-2, with D maybe TRBD1 (5 bases). The germline V gene encodes CDR1 SGHDT and CDR2 YYEEEE. V lost 7 bases and J lost 0, with 22 bases in between. The CDR3 contains 17 residues. CDR3 in amino acids: CASSLGEGTYTNYGYTF. CDR3 nucleotide sequence: TGTGCCAGCTCCCTTGGGGAGGGGACGTACACTAACTATGGCTACACCTTC. Drawing the rest from reference TRBV5-6 and TRBJ1-2, the complete variable domain is DAGVTQSPTHLIKTRGQQVTLRCSPKSGHDTVSWYQQALGQGPQFIFQYYEEEERQRGNFPDRFSGHQFPNYSSELNVNALLLGDSALYLCASSLGEGTYTNYGYTFGSGTRLTVV.

This clone was seen just once. The chain is built from TRBV6-6 and TRBJ1-1, with TRBD1 as a possible D gene (5 bases). In germline, CDR1 is MNHNY, CDR2 SVGAGI (reference sequence). V was trimmed by 6 bases and J by 1 base, leaving 12 bases between them. The CDR3 sequence is 14 residues long. The CDR3 region is CASSPGRWNTEAFF. CDR3 coding DNA: TGTGCCAGCAGCCCGGGACGGTGGAACACTGAAGCTTTCTTT.

This clone appeared a few times. The CDR3 loop reads CASSELGVNTIYF. In nucleotides, the CDR3 is TGTGCCAGCAGCGAGCTAGGGGTGAACACCATATATTTT. The V and J genes are TRBV3-1 (or the pseudogene TRBV3-2) and TRBJ1-3, with D perhaps TRBD1 (5 bases). The CDR3 extends over 13 amino acids. Trimming pared 5 bases from V and 7 bases from J, leaving 12 bases between. Germline CDR1 and CDR2: LGHDT and YNNKEL (reference sequence).

The chain uses TRBV18 and TRBJ2-3; D is ambiguous. Germline V lookup: CDR1 KGHSH, CDR2 LQKENI. Trimming took off 2 bases at V and 1 base at J, with 7 bases between the two ends. The CDR3 is 14 residues long. This CDR3 reads CASSPSEGTDTQYF. For the CDR3, the DNA is TGTGCCAGCTCACCATCTGAGGGCACAGATACGCAGTATTTT.

This clone was counted only a few times. The chain combines TRBV7-9 with TRBJ2-2; TRBD2 matches at 7 bases. J was trimmed by 1 base and V by 4 bases; bases with no gene match: 3. This CDR3 is built from 15 residues. The germline V gene has CDR1 SEHNR and CDR2 FQNEAQ (reference sequence). CDR3 in DNA: TGTGCCAGCAGCTGGGCTAGCGGGAACACCGGGGAGCTGTTTTTT. Translating gives CASSWASGNTGELFF.

This clone is a singleton in its sample. This chain uses TRBV4-2 with TRBJ1-1, with D hard to call. The germline V gene encodes CDR1 LGHNA and CDR2 YNFKEQ. Trimming pared 2 bases from V and 7 bases from J, leaving 11 bases between. This CDR3 is built from 13 residues. The CDR3 sequence is CASSQITDREAFF. In DNA form, the CDR3 reads TGTGCCAGCAGCCAAATTACGGACCGTGAAGCTTTCTTT.

The chain uses TRBV2 and TRBJ2-2; D is possibly TRBD1 (9 bases). Germline V gives CDR1 SNHLY, CDR2 FYNNEI. This CDR3 is 20 amino acids long. The V and J ends lost 6 bases and 4 bases respectively, with 30 bases between them. CDR3 DNA: TGTGCCAGCAGCTTGGGACAGGGAGGAATAGCGGGGCTATCCACCGGGGAGCTGTTTTTT. Translation gives CASSLGQGGIAGLSTGELFF.

CDR3 region: CASSEAIGGGNTIYF. The CDR3 DNA reads TGTGCCAGCAGTGAAGCAATAGGGGGGGGAAACACCATATATTTT. The J gene is TRBJ1-3, the V gene TRBV6-1; TRBD1 is a possible D gene (6 bases). V shed 0 bases and J shed 4 bases, with 10 bases lying between them. CDR1 is MNHNS and CDR2 is SASEGT in the germline V gene. The CDR3 extends over 15 amino acids.

As regards this clone: Other DNA sequences within the sample encode an identical CDR3. V is TRBV19 and J is TRBJ1-5, with 7 bases that match TRBD1. V dropped 7 bases and J dropped 2; count of bases not matched to a gene: 2. This CDR3 comprises 13 residues. Germline-derived CDR1 and CDR2 are LNHDA and SQIVND (reference sequence). DNA of the CDR3: TGTGCCAGTACTACAGGGGGCAATCAGCCCCAGCATTTT. Translating it yields CASTTGGNQPQHF. The full variable domain, in which reference TRBV19 and TRBJ1-5 provide the parts outside the CDR3, is DGGITQSPKYLFRKEGQNVTLSCEQNLNHDAMYWYRQDPGQGLRLIYYSQIVNDFQKGDIAEGYSVSREKKESFPLTVTSAQKNPTAFYLCASTTGGNQPQHFGDGTRLSIL.